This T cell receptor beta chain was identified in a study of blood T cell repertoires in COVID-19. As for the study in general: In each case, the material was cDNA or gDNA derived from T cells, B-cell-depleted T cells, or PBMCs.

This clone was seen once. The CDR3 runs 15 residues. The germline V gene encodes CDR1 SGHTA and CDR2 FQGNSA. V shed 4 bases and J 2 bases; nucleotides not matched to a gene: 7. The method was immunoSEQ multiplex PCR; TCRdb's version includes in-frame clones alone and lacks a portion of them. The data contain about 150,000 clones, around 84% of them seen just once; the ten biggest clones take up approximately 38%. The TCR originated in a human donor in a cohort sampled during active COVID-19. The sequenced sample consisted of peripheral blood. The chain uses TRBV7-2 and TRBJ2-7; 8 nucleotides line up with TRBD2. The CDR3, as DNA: TGTGCCAGCAGCTCGATCTCGGGGGGGACCTACGAGCAGTACTTC. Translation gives CASSSISGGTYEQYF.